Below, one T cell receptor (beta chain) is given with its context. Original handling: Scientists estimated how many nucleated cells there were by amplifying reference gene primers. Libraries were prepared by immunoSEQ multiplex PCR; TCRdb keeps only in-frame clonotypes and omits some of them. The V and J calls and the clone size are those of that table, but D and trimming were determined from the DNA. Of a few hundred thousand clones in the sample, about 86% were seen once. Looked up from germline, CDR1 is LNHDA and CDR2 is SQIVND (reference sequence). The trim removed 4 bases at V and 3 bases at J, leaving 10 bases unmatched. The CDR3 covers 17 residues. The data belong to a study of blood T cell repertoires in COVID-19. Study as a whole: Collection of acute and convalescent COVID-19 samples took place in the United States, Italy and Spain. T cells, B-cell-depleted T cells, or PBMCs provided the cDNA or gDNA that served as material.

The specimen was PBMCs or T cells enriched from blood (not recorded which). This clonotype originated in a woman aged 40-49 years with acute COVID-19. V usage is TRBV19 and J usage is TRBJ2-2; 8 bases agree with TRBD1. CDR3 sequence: CASSTSRTGSYTGELFF. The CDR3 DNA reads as TGTGCCAGTAGTACGTCTCGGACAGGGTCGTACACCGGGGAGCTGTTTTTT.